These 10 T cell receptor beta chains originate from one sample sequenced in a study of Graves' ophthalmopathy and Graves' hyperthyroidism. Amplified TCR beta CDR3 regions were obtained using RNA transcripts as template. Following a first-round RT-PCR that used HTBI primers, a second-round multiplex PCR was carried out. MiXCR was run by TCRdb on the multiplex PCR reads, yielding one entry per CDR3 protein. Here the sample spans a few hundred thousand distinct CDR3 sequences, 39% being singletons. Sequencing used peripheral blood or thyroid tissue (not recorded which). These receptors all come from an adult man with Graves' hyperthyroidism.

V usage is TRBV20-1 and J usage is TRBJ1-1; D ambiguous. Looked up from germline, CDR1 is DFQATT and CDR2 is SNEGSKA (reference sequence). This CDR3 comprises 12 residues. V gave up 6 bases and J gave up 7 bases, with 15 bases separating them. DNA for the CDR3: TGCAGTGCCACCCGGGCGGAGTTTGAAGCTTTCTTT. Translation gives CSATRAEFEAFF.

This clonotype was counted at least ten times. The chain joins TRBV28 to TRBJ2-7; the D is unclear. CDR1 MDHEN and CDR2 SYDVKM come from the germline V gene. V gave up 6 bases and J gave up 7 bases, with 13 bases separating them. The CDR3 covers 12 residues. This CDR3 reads CASRPPIGEQYF. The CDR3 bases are TGTGCCAGCAGACCTCCTATCGGTGAGCAGTACTTC. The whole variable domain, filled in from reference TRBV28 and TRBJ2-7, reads DVKVTQSSRYLVKRTGEKVFLECVQDMDHENMFWYRQDPGLGLRLIYFSYDVKMKEKGDIPEGYSVSREKKERFSLILESASTNQTSMYLCASRPPIGEQYFGPGTRLTVT.

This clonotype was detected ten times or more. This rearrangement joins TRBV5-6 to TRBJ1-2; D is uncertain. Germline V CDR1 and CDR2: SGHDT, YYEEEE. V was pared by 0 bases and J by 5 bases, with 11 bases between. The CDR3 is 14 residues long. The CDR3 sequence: CASSLEVSGYGYTF. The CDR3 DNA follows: TGTGCCAGCAGCTTGGAGGTGTCTGGGTATGGCTACACCTTC. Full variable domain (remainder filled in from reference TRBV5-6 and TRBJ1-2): DAGVTQSPTHLIKTRGQQVTLRCSPKSGHDTVSWYQQALGQGPQFIFQYYEEEERQRGNFPDRFSGHQFPNYSSELNVNALLLGDSALYLCASSLEVSGYGYTFGSGTRLTVV.

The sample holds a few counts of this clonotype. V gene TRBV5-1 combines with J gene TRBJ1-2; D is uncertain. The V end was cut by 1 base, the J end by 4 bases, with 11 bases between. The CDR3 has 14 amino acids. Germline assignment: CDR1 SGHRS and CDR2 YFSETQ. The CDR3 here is CASSLPGAGYGYTF. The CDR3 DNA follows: TGCGCCAGCAGCTTGCCGGGCGCAGGCTATGGCTACACCTTC.

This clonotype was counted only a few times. CDR3 bases: TGTGCCAGCAGTTACTCGATTAGAGGGGCAGATACGCAGTATTTT. As protein: CASSYSIRGADTQYF. This sequence joins TRBV6-5 and TRBJ2-3, with D perhaps being TRBD1 or TRBD2 (5 bases each). Deletions cut 0 bases from V and 4 bases from J, with 11 bases between. Germline V lookup: CDR1 MNHEY, CDR2 SVGAGI. This CDR3 is built from 15 residues.

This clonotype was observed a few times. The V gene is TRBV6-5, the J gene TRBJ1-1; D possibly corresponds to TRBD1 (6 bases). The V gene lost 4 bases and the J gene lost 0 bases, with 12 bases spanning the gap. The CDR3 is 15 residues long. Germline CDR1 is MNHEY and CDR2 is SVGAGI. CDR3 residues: CASSFAGALNTEAFF. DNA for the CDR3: TGTGCCAGCAGTTTCGCGGGGGCCCTGAACACTGAAGCTTTCTTT.

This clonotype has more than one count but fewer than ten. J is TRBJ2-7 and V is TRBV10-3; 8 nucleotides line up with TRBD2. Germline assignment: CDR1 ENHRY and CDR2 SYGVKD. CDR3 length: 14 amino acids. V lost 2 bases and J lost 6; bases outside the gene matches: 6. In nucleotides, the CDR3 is TGTGCCATCAGTGAGCCGGGACTAGTCGCCGAGCAGTACTTC. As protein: CAISEPGLVAEQYF.

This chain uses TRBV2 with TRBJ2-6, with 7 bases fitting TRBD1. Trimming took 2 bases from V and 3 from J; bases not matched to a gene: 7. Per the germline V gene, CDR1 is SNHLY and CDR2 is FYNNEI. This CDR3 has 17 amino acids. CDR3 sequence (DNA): TGTGCCAGCAGTGAAAGGGACAGAGCCTATGGGGCCAACGTCCTGACTTTC. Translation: CASSERDRAYGANVLTF.

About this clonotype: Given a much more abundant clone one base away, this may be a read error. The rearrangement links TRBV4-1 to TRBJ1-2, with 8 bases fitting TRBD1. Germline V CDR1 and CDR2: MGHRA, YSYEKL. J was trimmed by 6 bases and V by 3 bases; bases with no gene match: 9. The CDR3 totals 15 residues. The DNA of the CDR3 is TGCGCCAGCAGCCACATTCCAGGGGGCCAGCATGGCTACACCTTC. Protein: CASSHIPGGQHGYTF.

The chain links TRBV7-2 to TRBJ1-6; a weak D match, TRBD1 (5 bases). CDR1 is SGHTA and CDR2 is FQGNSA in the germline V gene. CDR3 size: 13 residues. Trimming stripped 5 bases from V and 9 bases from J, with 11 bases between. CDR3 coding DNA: TGTGCCAGCAGCGTCCGAGGGGCTTCACCCCTCCACTTT. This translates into CASSVRGASPLHF. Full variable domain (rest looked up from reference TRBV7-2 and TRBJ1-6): GAGVSQSPSNKVTEKGKDVELRCDPISGHTALYWYRQSLGQGLEFLIYFQGNSAPDKSGLPSDRFSAERTGGSVSTLTIQRTQQEDSAVYLCASSVRGASPLHFGNGTRLTVT.